This T cell receptor beta chain derives from a study of T cells after yellow fever vaccination. At the level of the study: Low-cell-number fractions were prepared with SMART-Seq v4 Ultra Low Input. Study-wide results and caveats: The appearance of a small share of clonotypes in both CD4 and CD8 compartments was observed. The booster saw the reappearance of most primary-vaccination clones (roughly 96% CD4, about 90% CD8).

TCRdb independently ran MiXCR on the 5' RACE reads; one entry per CDR3 protein. In the table there are about 300,000 distinct CDR3 sequences, around 8.6% of which are singletons. For this clonotype: Its antigen is still unknown.

V gave up 6 bases and J gave up 4 bases; unmatched junction bases: 12. CDR3 length equals 16 residues. CDR1 and CDR2 (germline): ENHRY, SYGVKD. The sequencing used CD4+ T cells sorted from PBMCs, collected 5 days after the yellow fever booster vaccination. V gene TRBV10-3 combines with J gene TRBJ1-1, with 9 positions matching TRBD1. The TCR was taken from a man aged 18 to 29 who received the YFV17D yellow fever vaccine. CDR3 loop: CAIRANRQGEGTEAFF. DNA for the CDR3: TGTGCCATCAGGGCCAACCGACAGGGGGAAGGCACTGAAGCTTTCTTT.